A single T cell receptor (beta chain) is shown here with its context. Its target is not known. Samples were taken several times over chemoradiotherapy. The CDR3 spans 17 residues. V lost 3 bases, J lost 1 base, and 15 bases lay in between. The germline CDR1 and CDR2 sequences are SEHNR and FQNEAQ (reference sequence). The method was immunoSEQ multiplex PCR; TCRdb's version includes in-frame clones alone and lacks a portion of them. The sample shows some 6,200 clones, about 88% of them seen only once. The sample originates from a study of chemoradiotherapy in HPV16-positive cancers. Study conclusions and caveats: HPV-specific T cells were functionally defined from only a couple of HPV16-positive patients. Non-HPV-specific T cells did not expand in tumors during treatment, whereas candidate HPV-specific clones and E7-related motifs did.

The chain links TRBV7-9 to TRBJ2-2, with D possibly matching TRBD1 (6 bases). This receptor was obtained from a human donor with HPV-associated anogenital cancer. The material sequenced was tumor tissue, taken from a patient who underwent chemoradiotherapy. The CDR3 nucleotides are TGTGCCAGCAGCTTCCCCCAGGGGAAGGAGAACACCGGGGAGCTGTTTTTT. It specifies CASSFPQGKENTGELFF.